What follows is one TCR beta chain and its context. Its antigen is as yet unknown. The record originates from a study of cytomegalovirus exposure and HLA in healthy donors. Findings of the study overall: Cytomegalovirus-associated TCR beta chains were listed, numbering some 170.

Sequenced by immunoSEQ multiplex PCR; TCRdb stores in-frame clones only, minus some. The profile shows about 180,000 clones, about 87% of them singletons. Germline CDR1 SGHKS, CDR2 YYEKEE (reference sequence). V lost 0 bases, J lost 5 bases, and 7 bases lay in between. The CDR3 loop spans 13 amino acids. The V and J genes are TRBV5-5 and TRBJ2-3; the D is unclear. The sequence came from a woman aged 25-40 years in good health and CMV-seronegative. Sequencing input: PBMCs. For the CDR3, the DNA is TGTGCCAGCAGCTTGGCCCTAGGAGATACGCAGTATTTT. This sequence encodes CASSLALGDTQYF. The variable domain in full, completed from reference TRBV5-5 and TRBJ2-3, reads DAGVTQSPTHLIKTRGQQVTLRCSPISGHKSVSWYQQVLGQGPQFIFQYYEKEERGRGNFPDRFSARQFPNYSSELNVNALLLGDSALYLCASSLALGDTQYFGPGTRLTVL.